The 27 T cell receptor beta chains below were found in one sample sequenced in a study of molecular identifiers for immune sequencing clone quantification. TCRdb called the PCR reads again in MiXCR, with one record for every CDR3 protein. The top ten clones hold approximately 0.8% of a sample with some 320,000 distinct CDR3 sequences, about a fifth of them seen once. The material sequenced was naive CD8+ T cells from blood, with Jurkat cell RNA spiked in. Documented subset: FACS-sorted CD8+CD4-CCR7+CD45RA+ naive T cells. These receptor sequences come from a human donor in good health. Some libraries in this study had Jurkat cell RNA spiked in.

There are a few counts of this clonotype. The chain employs TRBV4-3 and TRBJ2-3; perhaps D is TRBD1 or TRBD2 (5 bases each). CDR3 size: 20 residues. From germline, CDR1 is LGHNA and CDR2 YSLEER. V lost 4 bases and J lost 4, with 30 bases in between. Written as DNA, the CDR3 is TGCGCCAGCAGCCGATCTACCGGGACGGCTCTTTATGGTCCGTCAGATACGCAGTATTTT. It translates to CASSRSTGTALYGPSDTQYF.

A remark on this clonotype: A much larger clone differs by one base, so this may be a read error. The rearrangement links TRBV29-1 to TRBJ1-1; TRBD1 is a possible D gene (5 bases). This CDR3 spans 12 amino acids. Germline V gene sequence: CDR1 SQVTM, CDR2 ANQGSEA. The CDR3 DNA sequence: TGCCGCGTTGGGGACTGGAACACTGAAGCTTTCTTT. This gives the protein CRVGDWNTEAFF.

The V call is TRBV6-2 or TRBV6-3, the J call TRBJ2-1; a weak D match, TRBD2 (5 bases). V was trimmed by 4 bases and J by 0 bases, leaving 16 bases between them. The CDR3 spans 17 residues. Germline CDR1 and CDR2: MNHEY and SVGEGT. CDR3 nucleotides: TGTGCCAGCAGTTTAGATGCGGGTCCCAGCTCCTACAATGAGCAGTTCTTC. This sequence encodes CASSLDAGPSSYNEQFF.

This chain uses TRBV20-1 with TRBJ2-1; TRBD2 aligns across 10 bases. This CDR3 is built from 15 residues. Trimming removed 0 bases from V and 6 bases from J; junction bases left unmatched: 5. The germline gives CDR1 DFQATT, CDR2 SNEGSKA (reference sequence). CDR3 nucleotide sequence: TGCAGTGCTAGAGATCTAGCGGGAGATGCCAATGAGCAGTTCTTC. It encodes CSARDLAGDANEQFF.

This clonotype showed up many times. V is TRBV11-2 and J is TRBJ2-3; a weak D match, TRBD2 (5 bases). The CDR3 has 16 residues. The V and J ends lost 2 bases and 2 bases respectively, with 14 bases between them. Germline lookup yields CDR1 SGHAT and CDR2 FQNNGV. CDR3 nucleotides: TGTGCCAGCAGCTTATTTCTAGCCCAGGACACAGATACGCAGTATTTT. It codes for CASSLFLAQDTDTQYF. Full variable domain (missing parts from reference TRBV11-2 and TRBJ2-3): EAGVAQSPRYKIIEKRQSVAFWCNPISGHATLYWYQQILGQGPKLLIQFQNNGVVDDSQLPKDRFSAERLKGVDSTLKIQPAKLEDSAVYLCASSLFLAQDTDTQYFGPGTRLTVL.

The chain joins TRBV6-6 to TRBJ1-1; D is uncertain. The V end lost 0 bases, the J end lost 3 bases, and 11 bases lay between the germline ends. This CDR3 has 15 amino acids. Germline V lookup: CDR1 MNHNY, CDR2 SVGAGI (reference sequence). The CDR3 sequence: CASSYSGIQYTEAFF. The CDR3, as DNA: TGTGCCAGCAGTTACTCGGGGATTCAGTACACTGAAGCTTTCTTT.

This clonotype was recorded at least ten times. The V call is TRBV19, the J call TRBJ2-3; possibly TRBD2 for D (5 bases). Between the trimmed V and J ends, which lost 3 bases and 9 bases, there was a span of 10 bases. Germline V gene sequence: CDR1 LNHDA, CDR2 SQIVND (reference sequence). This CDR3 comprises 12 residues. The chain's CDR3 is CASSIGGDTQYF. CDR3 nucleotide sequence: TGTGCCAGTAGTATTGGAGGAGACACGCAGTATTTT.

In its sample, this clonotype was seen a few times. Being one base from a much bigger clone, this may be a read error. The CDR3 does not close with the conserved phenylalanine or tryptophan, likely indicating a read error. V is TRBV12-3 or TRBV12-4 and J is TRBJ2-6; D perhaps matches TRBD1 (5 bases). The CDR3 loop spans 18 amino acids. Trimming pared 6 bases from V and 0 bases from J, leaving 18 bases between. As DNA, the CDR3 is TGTGCCAGCAGCCTCGATTTGTGGGGCCTCTCTGGGGCCAACGTCCTGACTTCC. Protein product: CASSLDLWGLSGANVLTS.

This clonotype was seen at least ten times. V is TRBV9 and J is TRBJ2-6; 7 nucleotides agree with TRBD1. CDR1 and CDR2 from the germline V gene are SGDLS and YYNGEE. V trimming: 1 base; J trimming: 2 bases; junction bases outside the gene matches: 6. This CDR3 is 17 amino acids long. The CDR3 spells CASSVRDSLAGANVLTF. The CDR3 DNA follows: TGTGCCAGCAGCGTACGGGACAGCCTGGCTGGGGCCAACGTCCTGACTTTC. Based on the CDR3 plus reference TRBV9 and TRBJ2-6, the full variable domain is DSGVTQTPKHLITATGQRVTLRCSPRSGDLSVYWYQQSLDQGLQFLIQYYNGEERAKGNILERFSAQQFPDLHSELNLSSLELGDSALYFCASSVRDSLAGANVLTFGAGSRLTVL.

This chain connects TRBV16 to TRBJ2-7; D tentatively fits TRBD1 or TRBD2 (5 bases each). Germline lookup yields CDR1 KGHSY and CDR2 FQNENV. The CDR3 runs to 17 residues. Trimming removed 4 bases from V and 0 bases from J, with 19 bases in between. DNA of the CDR3: TGTGCCAGCAGCCCCACGCCCGGGACCGAGAGCTCCTACGAGCAGTACTTC. Translation: CASSPTPGTESSYEQYF.

The V gene is TRBV11-1, the J gene TRBJ2-7; D perhaps matches TRBD1 (5 bases). Trimming stripped 4 bases from V and 3 bases from J, with 16 bases between. Germline lookup yields CDR1 SGHAT and CDR2 FQDESV (reference sequence). This CDR3 spans 15 amino acids. This CDR3 reads CASSSTRSDSYEQYF. DNA for the CDR3: TGTGCCAGCAGCTCCACGAGGTCAGACAGCTACGAGCAGTACTTC.

Comment on this clonotype: This may be a read error: a much more frequent sequence differs by one nucleotide. The chain recombines TRBV7-9 with TRBJ2-7; a possible D gene is TRBD1 (5 bases). This CDR3 has 14 amino acids. The germline V gene has CDR1 SEHNR and CDR2 FQNEAQ (reference sequence). This chain's CDR3 is CAGSLDRRAYEQYF. The CDR3 bases are TGTGCCGGCAGCTTAGATCGCAGGGCCTACGAGCAGTACTTC.

With respect to this clonotype: A much larger clone lies one base from this, so it may be a read error. The rearrangement links TRBV18 to TRBJ2-3; D not certain. CDR3 length: 15 amino acids. Germline CDR1 reads KGHSH; CDR2 reads LQKENI. In DNA form, the CDR3 reads TGTGTCAGCTCAACCCAGGTGACTAGCACAGATACGCAGTATTTT. As protein: CVSSTQVTSTDTQYF.

Remarks on this clonotype: A much larger clone lies one base from this, so it may be a read error. The J gene is TRBJ1-5, the V gene TRBV28, with 10 bases aligning to TRBD1. The germline CDR1 and CDR2 sequences are MDHEN and SYDVKM. This CDR3 comprises 14 residues. Trimming removed 5 bases from V and 9 bases from J; junction bases left unmatched: 7. The CDR3 sequence is CASSLDRGRRPQHF. As DNA, the CDR3 is TGTGCCAGCAGTCTGGACAGGGGGAGACGGCCCCAGCATTTT.

As to this clonotype: This may come from a read error, since a much larger clone is one base off. This sequence joins TRBV18 and TRBJ2-1; 10 nucleotides align to TRBD1. CDR1 is KGHSH, CDR2 LQKENI, per germline. J lost 6 bases, V lost 0 bases, and 2 bases had no gene match. CDR3 length equals 15 residues. CDR3 DNA sequence: TGTGCCAGCTCACCACCGGGACAGGGGAGCAATGAGCAGTTCTTC. Translated, it gives CASSPPGQGSNEQFF.

This clonotype was detected ten times or more. The V gene is TRBV29-1, the J gene TRBJ2-3, with D possibly matching TRBD2 (6 bases). The CDR3 contains 15 residues. Germline loops: CDR1 SQVTM, CDR2 ANQGSEA. V lost 4 bases to trimming and J lost 2 bases, with 16 bases between them. The CDR3 DNA reads as TGCAGCGTTGCCCATAGCGGAGCTCTCACAGATACGCAGTATTTT. Protein product: CSVAHSGALTDTQYF.

This clonotype was recorded many times. The chain combines TRBV9 with TRBJ2-5; 10 bases are a match to TRBD1. CDR3 length: 14 amino acids. The J segment lost 4 bases and the V segment lost 4 bases, leaving 4 bases of the junction unmatched. Germline values: CDR1 SGDLS, CDR2 YYNGEE. The CDR3 spells CASSPDRGGETQYF. Here the CDR3 DNA reads TGTGCCAGCAGCCCGGACAGGGGGGGAGAGACCCAGTACTTC.

This clonotype was seen only a few times. This chain links TRBV4-2 with TRBJ2-7, with 9 bases lining up with TRBD2. Germline-derived CDR1 and CDR2 are LGHNA and YNFKEQ. V lost 0 bases, J lost 3 bases, and 9 bases stayed unmatched. The CDR3 has 17 amino acids. CDR3 in DNA: TGTGCCAGCAGCCAAGAGTTTAGCGGGAGTGGGTTCTACGAGCAGTACTTC. Translation: CASSQEFSGSGFYEQYF.

Ten or more counts support this clonotype. This chain connects TRBV7-2 to TRBJ2-7; D gene unclear. Germline V gene data show CDR1 as SGHTA and CDR2 as FQGNSA. The V gene lost 5 bases and the J gene lost 3 bases, with 14 bases spanning the gap. CDR3 length: 14 amino acids. CDR3 sequence reads: CASSPLDGIYEQYF. The CDR3 DNA is TGTGCCAGCAGCCCCCTGGACGGTATCTACGAGCAGTACTTC.

The table lists this clonotype with many counts. V and J are TRBV19 and TRBJ2-5; no reliable D call. V dropped 4 bases and J dropped 0 bases, with 9 bases sitting between them. This CDR3 comprises 14 residues. Germline V CDR1 and CDR2: LNHDA, SQIVND (reference sequence). CDR3 sequence: CASSKRLNQETQYF. As DNA, the CDR3 is TGTGCCAGTAGTAAACGACTGAACCAAGAGACCCAGTACTTC. The full variable domain, its missing parts supplied by reference TRBV19 and TRBJ2-5, is DGGITQSPKYLFRKEGQNVTLSCEQNLNHDAMYWYRQDPGQGLRLIYYSQIVNDFQKGDIAEGYSVSREKKESFPLTVTSAQKNPTAFYLCASSKRLNQETQYFGPGTRLLVL.

This clonotype has a count of ten or more. The rearrangement links TRBV28 to TRBJ1-1; 8 nucleotides agree with TRBD1. From germline, CDR1 is MDHEN and CDR2 SYDVKM. The ends lost 6 bases at V and 3 bases at J; junction bases unmatched: 3. CDR3 length: 13 amino acids. The CDR3 reads CASSRQGYTEAFF. CDR3 DNA sequence: TGTGCCAGCAGCCGACAGGGGTACACTGAAGCTTTCTTT.

This clonotype was counted at least ten times. The chain combines TRBV4-3 with TRBJ2-3; D uncertain. The germline gives CDR1 LGHNA, CDR2 YSLEER. The CDR3 runs 13 residues. V lost 5 bases to trimming and J lost 4 bases, with 10 bases between them. CDR3 sequence reads: CASSDRKADTQYF. In DNA form, the CDR3 reads TGCGCCAGCAGCGACCGCAAGGCAGATACGCAGTATTTT.

This sequence joins TRBV7-9 and TRBJ2-2; possible D gene TRBD2, 5 bases. This CDR3 has 14 residues. V shed 7 bases and J shed 2 bases, with 11 bases lying between them. Germline CDR1 and CDR2: SEHNR and FQNEAQ (reference sequence). CDR3 coding DNA: TGTGCCAGCATAGGCTGGACTAACACCGGGGAGCTGTTTTTT. Amino acid sequence: CASIGWTNTGELFF. Supplemented by reference TRBV7-9 and TRBJ2-2, the full variable domain reads DTGVSQNPRHKITKRGQNVTFRCDPISEHNRLYWYRQTLGQGPEFLTYFQNEAQLEKSRLLSDRFSAERPKGSFSTLEIQRTEQGDSAMYLCASIGWTNTGELFFGEGSRLTVL.

This clonotype appeared many times. This chain uses TRBV10-3 with TRBJ2-3; 8 bases fit TRBD1. The CDR3 loop spans 14 amino acids. Germline values: CDR1 ENHRY, CDR2 SYGVKD. The V gene end was trimmed by 4 bases and the J gene end by 4 bases; junction bases not matched to a gene: 4. CDR3 sequence reads: CAISGTGSADTQYF. In DNA, the CDR3 is TGTGCCATCAGTGGGACAGGGTCGGCAGATACGCAGTATTTT.

There are many counts of this clonotype. V usage is TRBV2 and J usage is TRBJ2-7, with no clear D. There are 11 residues in the CDR3. CDR1 SNHLY and CDR2 FYNNEI come from the germline V gene. V was trimmed by 3 bases and J by 8 bases, leaving 8 bases between them. In DNA form, the CDR3 reads TGTGCCAGCAGTGATTGGTATCAGCAGTACTTC. This gives the protein CASSDWYQQYF.

This clonotype was counted between two and nine times. The gene calls are TRBV18 and TRBJ2-3; TRBD2 might be the D (5 bases). V was cut by 3 bases and J by 6 bases, with 10 bases left in between. CDR1 and CDR2 (germline): KGHSH, LQKENI. This CDR3 spans 13 amino acids. The DNA of the CDR3 is TGTGCCAGCTCACCGGTTACGGGGGATACGCAGTATTTT. It yields the protein CASSPVTGDTQYF.

This clonotype was detected many times. J is TRBJ2-5 and V is TRBV25-1; D remains ambiguous. The germline V gene encodes CDR1 MGHDK and CDR2 SYGVNS. The CDR3 loop spans 15 amino acids. V lost 3 bases and J lost 4, with 15 bases in between. In DNA, the CDR3 is TGTGCCAGCAGTGATGGGAAGGGTGCAGGAGAGACCCAGTACTTC. Amino acids: CASSDGKGAGETQYF.